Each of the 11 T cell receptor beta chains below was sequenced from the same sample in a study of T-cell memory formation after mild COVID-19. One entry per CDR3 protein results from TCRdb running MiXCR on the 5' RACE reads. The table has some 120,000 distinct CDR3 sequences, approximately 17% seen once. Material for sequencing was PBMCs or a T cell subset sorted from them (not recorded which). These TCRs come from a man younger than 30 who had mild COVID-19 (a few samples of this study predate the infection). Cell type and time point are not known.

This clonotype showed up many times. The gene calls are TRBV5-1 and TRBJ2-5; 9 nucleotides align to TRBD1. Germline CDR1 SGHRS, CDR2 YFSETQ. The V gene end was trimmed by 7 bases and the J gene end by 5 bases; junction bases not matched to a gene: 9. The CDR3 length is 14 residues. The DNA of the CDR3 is TGCGCCAGCTCACCAACAGGGGGCGGGGAGACCCAGTACTTC. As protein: CASSPTGGGETQYF.

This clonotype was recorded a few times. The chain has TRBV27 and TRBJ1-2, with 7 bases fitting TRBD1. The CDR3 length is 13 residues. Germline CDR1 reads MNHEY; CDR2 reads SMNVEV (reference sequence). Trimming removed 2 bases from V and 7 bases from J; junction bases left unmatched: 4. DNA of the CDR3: TGTGCCAGCAGTTTACAAGGGGGCGCTGGCTACACCTTC. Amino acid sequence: CASSLQGGAGYTF.

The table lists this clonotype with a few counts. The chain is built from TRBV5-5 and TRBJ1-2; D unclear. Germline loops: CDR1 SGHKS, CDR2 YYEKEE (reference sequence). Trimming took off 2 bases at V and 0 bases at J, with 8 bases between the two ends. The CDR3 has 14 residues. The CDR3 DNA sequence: TGTGCCAGCAGCTTATCCACCGCTAACTATGGCTACACCTTC. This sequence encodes CASSLSTANYGYTF.

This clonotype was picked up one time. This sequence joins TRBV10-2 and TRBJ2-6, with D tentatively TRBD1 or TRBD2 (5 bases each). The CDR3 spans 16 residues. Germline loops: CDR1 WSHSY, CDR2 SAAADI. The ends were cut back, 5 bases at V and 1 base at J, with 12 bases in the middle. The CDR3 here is CASSPPWGSGANVLTF. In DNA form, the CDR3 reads TGCGCCAGCAGTCCCCCATGGGGGTCTGGGGCCAACGTCCTGACTTTC.

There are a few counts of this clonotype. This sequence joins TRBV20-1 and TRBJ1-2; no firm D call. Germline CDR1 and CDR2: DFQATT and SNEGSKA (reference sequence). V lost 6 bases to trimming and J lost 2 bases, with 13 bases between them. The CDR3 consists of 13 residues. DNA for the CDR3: TGCAGTGCCATACACTTAACCAACTATGGCTACACCTTC. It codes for CSAIHLTNYGYTF.

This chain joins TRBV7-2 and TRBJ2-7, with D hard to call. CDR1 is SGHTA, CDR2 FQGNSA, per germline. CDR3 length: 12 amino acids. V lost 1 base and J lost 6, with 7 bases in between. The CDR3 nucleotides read TGTGCCAGCAGCTTAGGGTTGTCCGAGCAGTACTTC. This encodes CASSLGLSEQYF. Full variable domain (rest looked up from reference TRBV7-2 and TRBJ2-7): GAGVSQSPSNKVTEKGKDVELRCDPISGHTALYWYRQSLGQGLEFLIYFQGNSAPDKSGLPSDRFSAERTGGSVSTLTIQRTQQEDSAVYLCASSLGLSEQYFGPGTRLTVT.

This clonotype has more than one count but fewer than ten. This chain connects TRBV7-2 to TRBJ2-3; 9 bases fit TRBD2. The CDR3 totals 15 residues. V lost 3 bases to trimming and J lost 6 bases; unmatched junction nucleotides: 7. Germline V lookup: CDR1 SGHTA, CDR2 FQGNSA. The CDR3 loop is CASSFNSGGHDTQYF. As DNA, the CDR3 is TGTGCCAGCAGCTTCAATAGCGGGGGCCACGATACGCAGTATTTT.

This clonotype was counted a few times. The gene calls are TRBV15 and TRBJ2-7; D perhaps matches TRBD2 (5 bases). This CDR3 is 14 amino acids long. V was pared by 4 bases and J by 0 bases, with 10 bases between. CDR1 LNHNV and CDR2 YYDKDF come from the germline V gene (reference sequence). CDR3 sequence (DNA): TGTGCCACCAGCAAGGACTGGAACTCCTACGAGCAGTACTTC. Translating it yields CATSKDWNSYEQYF.

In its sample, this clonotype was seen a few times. CDR3 sequence: CASEKSTDTQYF. In DNA, the CDR3 is TGTGCCAGCGAGAAGTCCACAGATACGCAGTATTTT. The V call is TRBV28, the J call TRBJ2-3; D is undetermined. CDR1 and CDR2 (germline): MDHEN, SYDVKM. CDR3 length equals 12 residues. Trimming cost V 8 bases and J 2 bases, with 8 bases left between them. The whole variable domain, remainder taken from reference TRBV28 and TRBJ2-3, is DVKVTQSSRYLVKRTGEKVFLECVQDMDHENMFWYRQDPGLGLRLIYFSYDVKMKEKGDIPEGYSVSREKKERFSLILESASTNQTSMYLCASEKSTDTQYFGPGTRLTVL.

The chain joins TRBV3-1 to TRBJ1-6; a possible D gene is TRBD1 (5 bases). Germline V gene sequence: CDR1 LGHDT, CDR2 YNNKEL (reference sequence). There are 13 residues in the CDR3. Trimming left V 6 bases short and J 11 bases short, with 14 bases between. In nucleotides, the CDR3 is TGTGCCAGCAGTCAGGGAATTGAAACACCCCTCCACTTT. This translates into CASSQGIETPLHF.

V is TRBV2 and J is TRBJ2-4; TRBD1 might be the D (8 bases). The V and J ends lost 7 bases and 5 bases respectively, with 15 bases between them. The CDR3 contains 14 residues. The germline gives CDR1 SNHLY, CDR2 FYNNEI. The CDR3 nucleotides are TGTGCCAGCACCCGGACAGGGAGGGAAAACATTCAGTACTTC. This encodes CASTRTGRENIQYF.